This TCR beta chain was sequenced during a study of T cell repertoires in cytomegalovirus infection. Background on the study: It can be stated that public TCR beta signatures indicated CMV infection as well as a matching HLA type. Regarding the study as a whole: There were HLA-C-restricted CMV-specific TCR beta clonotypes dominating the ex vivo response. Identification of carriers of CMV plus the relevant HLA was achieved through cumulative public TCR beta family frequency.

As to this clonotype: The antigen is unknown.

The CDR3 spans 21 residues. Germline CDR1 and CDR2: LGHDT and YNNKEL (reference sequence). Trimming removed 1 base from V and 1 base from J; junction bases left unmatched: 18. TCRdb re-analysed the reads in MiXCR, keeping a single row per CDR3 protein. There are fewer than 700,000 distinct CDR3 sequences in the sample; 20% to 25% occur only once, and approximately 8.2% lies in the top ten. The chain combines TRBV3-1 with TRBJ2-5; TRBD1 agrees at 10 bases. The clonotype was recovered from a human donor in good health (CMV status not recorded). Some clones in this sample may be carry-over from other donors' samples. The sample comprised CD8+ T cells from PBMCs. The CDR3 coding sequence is TGTGCCAGCAGCCAAGGAGGTATCGGACAGGGGGACTCCCTCTCCCAAGAGACCCAGTACTTC. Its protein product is CASSQGGIGQGDSLSQETQYF.